The T cell receptor (beta chain) described here comes from a study of monozygotic twins with inflammatory bowel disease. From germline, CDR1 is GTSNPN and CDR2 SVGIG (reference sequence). This CDR3 is built from 18 residues. TCRdb re-called the 5' RACE reads and shows each CDR3 protein once, DNA omitted. Its table lists roughly 140,000 distinct CDR3 sequences. The chain couples TRBV30 to TRBJ1-2; no DNA is available, so the TRBD1 call from TCRdb remains unchecked. This sequence originates from a human donor with ulcerative colitis or Crohn's disease, or a healthy co-twin of an affected twin (not recorded which). The material sequenced was blood. The CDR3 here is CAWSATRNRTGTNYGYTF. The full variable domain, rest sourced from reference TRBV30 and TRBJ1-2, is SQTIHQWPATLVQPVGSPLSLECTVEGTSNPNLYWYRQAAGRGLQLLFYSVGIGQISSEVPQNLSASRPQDRQFILSSKKLLLSDSGFYLCAWSATRNRTGTNYGYTFGSGTRLTVV.